One sample yielded the 18 T cell receptor beta chains listed below, sequenced in a study of blood T cell repertoires in COVID-19 (dated by TCRdb to 2018 to 2020). The library relied on the immunoSEQ multiplex PCR assay. TCRdb's version of the immuneACCESS table is confined to in-frame rearrangements and falls short of the full clone set. An unresolved V gene accounts for under half of the shortfall where checked; the remainder is of unknown origin. In all, the sample holds about 250,000 clones, and roughly 88% of those were seen once. The ten biggest clones cover around 1% of the sample. The material sequenced was peripheral blood. These receptors were obtained from a human donor with COVID-19, enrolled during active disease. The donor label of this sample is uncertain.

Written as DNA, the CDR3 is TGTGCCAGTTGCGCCAGGGGCTCCTACAATGAGCAGTTCTTC. Residues: CASCARGSYNEQFF. V is TRBV19 and J is TRBJ2-1; D might be TRBD1 (6 bases). This CDR3 is built from 14 residues. The V and J ends lost 8 bases and 0 bases respectively, with 11 bases between them. Germline CDR1 LNHDA, CDR2 SQIVND (reference sequence).

The rearrangement links TRBV3-1 (or the pseudogene TRBV3-2) to TRBJ1-5, with a possible D match to TRBD1 (5 bases). This CDR3 is 20 amino acids long. Germline CDR1 is LGHDT and CDR2 is YNNKEL (reference sequence). Trimming took off 0 bases at V and 0 bases at J, with 21 bases between the two ends. As DNA, the CDR3 is TGTGCCAGCAGCCAAGATTCCCCCTTTTTCGGGGGGGATAGCAATCAGCCCCAGCATTTT. It codes for CASSQDSPFFGGDSNQPQHF.

In its sample, this clone was seen once. The rearrangement uses TRBV6-5 and TRBJ1-1, with 7 bases lining up with TRBD1. The CDR3 is made up of 15 amino acids. CDR1 is MNHEY and CDR2 is SVGAGI in the germline V gene. Losses at the gene ends were 6 bases for V and 1 base for J; bases not matched to a gene: 8. The CDR3 protein is CASRTTDRANTEAFF. The DNA for the CDR3 is TGTGCCAGCAGAACGACCGACAGGGCGAACACTGAAGCTTTCTTT.

The CDR3 sequence is CASSPPAFGQGGYEQYF. Here the CDR3 DNA reads TGTGCCAGCTCACCTCCCGCATTCGGACAGGGAGGCTACGAGCAGTACTTC. The chain uses TRBV18 and TRBJ2-7; 8 nucleotides agree with TRBD1. Trimming took 3 bases from V and 3 from J; bases not matched to a gene: 13. The germline V gene has CDR1 KGHSH and CDR2 LQKENI. This CDR3 region has 17 residues.

This clone was detected only a few times. The chain is built from TRBV9 and TRBJ1-6; 9 nucleotides align to TRBD1. V was pared by 2 bases and J by 8 bases, with 11 bases of the junction left unmatched. The CDR3 runs to 17 residues. Looked up from germline, CDR1 is SGDLS and CDR2 is YYNGEE. Here the CDR3 DNA reads TGTGCCAGCAGCGTCGACCCGGGACAGGGAACCTATTCACCCCTCCACTTT. Translated, it gives CASSVDPGQGTYSPLHF.

The chain's CDR3 is CSASSAGGAYNEQFF. The CDR3, as DNA: TGCAGTGCTAGTTCGGCCGGAGGGGCGTACAATGAGCAGTTCTTC. This chain links TRBV20-1 with TRBJ2-1; D is perhaps TRBD2 (6 bases). Trimming left V 3 bases short and J 4 bases short, with 16 bases between. Per the germline V gene, CDR1 is DFQATT and CDR2 is SNEGSKA (reference sequence). This CDR3 contains 15 residues.

The chain links TRBV20-1 to TRBJ2-4; 13 nucleotides align to TRBD2. J gave up 0 bases and V 5 bases, and 16 bases lay outside the gene matches. CDR3 length: 20 residues. Germline CDR1 reads DFQATT; CDR2 reads SNEGSKA (reference sequence). The CDR3 spells CSAREYSGTSGTLAKNIQYF. The DNA of the CDR3 is TGCAGTGCTCGTGAGTACTCCGGGACTAGCGGGACGCTAGCCAAAAACATTCAGTACTTC.

The CDR3 DNA sequence: TGTGCCAGCAGATACACTCCGGGACAGGGCGGCTCCTATAATTCACCCCTCCACTTT. Translation: CASRYTPGQGGSYNSPLHF. This rearrangement joins TRBV28 to TRBJ1-6; 9 bases are shared with TRBD1. V trimming: 6 bases; J trimming: 0 bases; junction bases outside the gene matches: 12. The CDR3 runs to 19 residues. Germline V lookup: CDR1 MDHEN, CDR2 SYDVKM.

The chain combines TRBV19 with TRBJ1-3; 11 nucleotides align to TRBD1. CDR1 is LNHDA, CDR2 SQIVND, per germline (reference sequence). The CDR3 sequence is 17 residues long. Losses at the gene ends were 6 bases for V and 2 bases for J; bases not matched to a gene: 9. In nucleotides, the CDR3 is TGTGCCAGTAGAAAAACTGGGGACAGGGGGACTGGAAACACCATATATTTT. Its translation is CASRKTGDRGTGNTIYF.

This chain connects TRBV5-6 to TRBJ2-1; TRBD2 aligns across 12 bases. Germline-derived CDR1 and CDR2 are SGHDT and YYEEEE. The CDR3 length is 15 residues. The ends lost 0 bases at V and 8 bases at J; junction bases unmatched: 3. The CDR3, as DNA: TGTGCCAGCAGCTTGGGACTAGCGGGAGTCTATGAGCAGTTCTTC. Its protein is CASSLGLAGVYEQFF.

The genes are TRBV7-2 and TRBJ1-5; no firm D call. The length of the CDR3 is 15 residues. Germline V gene data show CDR1 as SGHTA and CDR2 as FQGNSA. V was trimmed by 2 bases and J by 4 bases, leaving 12 bases between them. CDR3 coding DNA: TGTGCCAGCAGCTTATATCTCGGTCGGAATCAGCCCCAGCATTTT. Translating it yields CASSLYLGRNQPQHF.

V gene TRBV25-1 combines with J gene TRBJ1-1, with 7 bases aligning to TRBD1. Germline assignment: CDR1 MGHDK and CDR2 SYGVNS. Unmatched junction bases numbered 8, after V lost 3 bases and J lost 4 bases. This CDR3 is built from 15 residues. CDR3 in DNA: TGTGCCAGCAGTGACCGGGACAGACCTCTCACTGAAGCTTTCTTT. This translates into CASSDRDRPLTEAFF.

There are many counts of this clone. The chain uses TRBV7-9 and TRBJ2-3, with D perhaps matching TRBD2 (6 bases). In germline, CDR1 is SEHNR, CDR2 FQNEAQ (reference sequence). The CDR3 has 15 residues. Trimming stripped 5 bases from V and 2 bases from J, with 14 bases between. In nucleotides, the CDR3 is TGTGCCAGCAGCCCAGGGCGGACTATCACAGATACGCAGTATTTT. The encoded protein is CASSPGRTITDTQYF.

The V call is TRBV6-1, the J call TRBJ2-1; 10 bases match TRBD2. CDR3 size: 16 residues. Per the germline V gene, CDR1 is MNHNS and CDR2 is SASEGT. V was pared by 4 bases and J by 10 bases, with 13 bases of the junction left unmatched. CDR3 bases: TGTGCCAGCAGTGCGGGCTGGGTAGCGGGAGGTGAAGAGCAGTTCTTC. It encodes CASSAGWVAGGEEQFF.

This sequence joins TRBV2 and TRBJ2-1; D ambiguous. V gave up 1 base and J gave up 6 bases, with 7 bases separating them. The CDR3 length is 13 residues. Germline CDR1 is SNHLY and CDR2 is FYNNEI. CDR3 region: CASSEDRSNEQFF. The CDR3, as DNA: TGTGCCAGCAGTGAAGATCGCAGCAATGAGCAGTTCTTC. Based on the CDR3 plus reference TRBV2 and TRBJ2-1, the full variable domain is EPEVTQTPSHQVTQMGQEVILRCVPISNHLYFYWYRQILGQKVEFLVSFYNNEISEKSEIFDDQFSVERPDGSNFTLKIRSTKLEDSAMYFCASSEDRSNEQFFGPGTRLTVL.

The chain couples TRBV2 to TRBJ2-5, with D possibly being TRBD2 (5 bases). The CDR3 has 13 residues. Per the germline V gene, CDR1 is SNHLY and CDR2 is FYNNEI. The V and J ends lost 6 bases and 4 bases respectively, with 12 bases between them. CDR3 residues: CASRNGGLETQYF. The DNA of the CDR3 is TGTGCCAGCAGAAATGGAGGCCTAGAGACCCAGTACTTC.

The chain combines TRBV27 with TRBJ2-7; 13 positions agree with TRBD2. Germline CDR1 MNHEY, CDR2 SMNVEV (reference sequence). The CDR3 is made up of 16 amino acids. The V and J ends lost 4 bases and 3 bases, in that order; junction bases with no gene match: 6. This CDR3 is CASSSMTSGRFYEQYF. CDR3 sequence (DNA): TGTGCCAGCAGTTCGATGACTAGCGGGAGGTTCTACGAGCAGTACTTC.

The J gene is TRBJ1-6, the V gene TRBV7-2; 10 nucleotides agree with TRBD1. There are 16 residues in the CDR3. Germline loops: CDR1 SGHTA, CDR2 FQGNSA. V trimming: 7 bases; J trimming: 7 bases; junction bases outside the gene matches: 10. The CDR3, as DNA: TGTGCCAGCACCCCCCGGGCGGGACAGGGGAATTCACCCCTCCACTTT. Its protein product is CASTPRAGQGNSPLHF.